Given below is one TCR beta chain in context. Its specificity is not known. Isolation of CD4+ T cells took place after approximately 10 days of culture. According to PCR results, the person was infected with SARS-CoV-2 between March and December 2020. This entry comes from a study of vaccination effects on CD4 cells after COVID-19. Overall study context: Participants received two doses of either the BNT162b2 or mRNA-1273 vaccine.

The V and J ends lost 1 base and 6 bases, in that order; junction bases with no gene match: 5. The CDR3 covers 14 residues. Germline CDR1 reads KGHSH; CDR2 reads LQKENI. Findings of the study overall: Convalescent patients were scarce, and early post-infection timepoints were absent.

The method was immunoSEQ multiplex PCR; TCRdb's version includes in-frame clones alone and lacks a portion of them. The sample records 50,000 to 75,000 clones, 55% to 75% being singletons. The clonotype was recovered from a human donor who had a prior SARS-CoV-2 infection. The chain carries TRBV18 and TRBJ1-2; 7 bases are a match to TRBD1. The specimen was CD4+ T cells from PBMCs cultured without peptide, collected before COVID-19 vaccination. The chain's CDR3 is CASSPQGAQDGYTF. The DNA for the CDR3 is TGTGCCAGCTCACCACAGGGGGCGCAAGATGGCTACACCTTC.